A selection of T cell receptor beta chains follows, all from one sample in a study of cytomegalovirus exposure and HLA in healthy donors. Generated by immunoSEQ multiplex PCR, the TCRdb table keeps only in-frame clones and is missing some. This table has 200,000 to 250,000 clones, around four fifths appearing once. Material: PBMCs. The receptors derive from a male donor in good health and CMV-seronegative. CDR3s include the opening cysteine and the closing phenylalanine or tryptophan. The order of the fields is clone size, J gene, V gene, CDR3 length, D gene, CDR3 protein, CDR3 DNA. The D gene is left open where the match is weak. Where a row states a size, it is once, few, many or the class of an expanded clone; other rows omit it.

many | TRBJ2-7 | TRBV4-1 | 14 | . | CASSQAESSYEQYF | TGCGCCAGCAGCCAAGCGGAGAGCTCCTACGAGCAGTACTTC
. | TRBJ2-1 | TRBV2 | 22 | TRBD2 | CASTGYRGPEDGRTSGYNEQFF | TGTGCCAGCACGGGATACAGAGGGCCGGAGGATGGCCGGACTAGCGGCTACAATGAGCAGTTCTTC
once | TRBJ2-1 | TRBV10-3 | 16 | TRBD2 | CAISESVRLADNEQFF | TGTGCCATCAGTGAGTCGGTCAGACTAGCGGACAATGAGCAGTTCTTC
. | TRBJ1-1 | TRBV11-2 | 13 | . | CASSLERNTEAFF | TGTGCCAGCAGCTTAGAGAGGAACACTGAAGCTTTCTTT
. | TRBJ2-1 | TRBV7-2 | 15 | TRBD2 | CASTPASGYYNEQFF | TGTGCCAGCACCCCGGCTAGCGGCTACTACAATGAGCAGTTCTTC
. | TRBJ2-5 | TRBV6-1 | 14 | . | CASSEGTPSGTQYF | TGTGCCAGCAGTGAAGGGACACCCTCGGGGACCCAGTACTTC
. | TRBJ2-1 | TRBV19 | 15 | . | CASMAGASPGNEQFF | TGTGCCAGTATGGCGGGGGCCTCCCCCGGGAATGAGCAGTTCTTC
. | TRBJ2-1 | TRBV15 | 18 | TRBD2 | CATSREIPGLAGYNEQFF | TGTGCCACCAGCAGAGAGATCCCAGGACTAGCGGGATACAATGAGCAGTTCTTC
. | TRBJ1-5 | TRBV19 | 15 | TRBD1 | CASTKQGTSNQPQHF | TGTGCCAGTACCAAACAGGGGACTAGCAATCAGCCCCAGCATTTT
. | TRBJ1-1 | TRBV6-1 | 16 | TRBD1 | CASSEYSVGGLREAFF | TGTGCCAGCAGTGAATATTCGGTAGGGGGCTTAAGAGAAGCTTTCTTT
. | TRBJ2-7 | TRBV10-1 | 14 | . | CASSEGGIPYEQYF | TGCGCCAGCAGTGAGGGCGGGATCCCCTACGAGCAGTACTTC
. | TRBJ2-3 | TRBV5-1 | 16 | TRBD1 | CASSPRDRFYTDTQYF | TGCGCCAGCAGCCCCCGGGACAGATTCTACACAGATACGCAGTATTTT
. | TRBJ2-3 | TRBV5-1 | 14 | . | CASYDPAGGDTQYF | TGCGCCAGCTATGATCCGGCCGGGGGAGATACGCAGTATTTT
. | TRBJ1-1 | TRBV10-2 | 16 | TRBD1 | CASSERGQGANTEAFF | TGCGCCAGCAGTGAGAGGGGACAGGGGGCGAACACTGAAGCTTTCTTT
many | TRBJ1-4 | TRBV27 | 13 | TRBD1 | CASSHGTAEKLFF | TGTGCCAGCAGCCATGGGACAGCGGAAAAACTGTTTTTT
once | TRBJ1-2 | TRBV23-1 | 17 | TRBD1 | CASSRWTGGFSNYGYTF | TGCGCCAGCAGTCGCTGGACAGGGGGCTTTTCTAACTATGGCTACACCTTC
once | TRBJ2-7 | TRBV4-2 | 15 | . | CASSRSNRGTYEQYF | TGTGCCAGCAGCCGGAGCAACCGGGGTACCTACGAGCAGTACTTC
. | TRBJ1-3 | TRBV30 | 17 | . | CAWSQGPILPAGNTIYF | TGTGCCTGGAGTCAGGGGCCCATCCTCCCGGCTGGAAACACCATATATTTT